The 8 T cell receptor beta chains listed next were all sequenced from one sample in a study of cytomegalovirus exposure and HLA in healthy donors (dated 2017 in TCRdb). The library relied on the immunoSEQ multiplex PCR assay. For the multiplex PCR, a mixture combining 60 forward primers for TCR Vbeta segments and 13 reverse primers for TCR Jbeta segments was used. TCRdb provides this immuneACCESS table in a form limited to in-frame rearrangements. Some clones are lacking; in checked studies, under half of them reflect an unresolved V gene, and why the rest are absent is not known. The sample's clone listing holds about 140,000 clones. The ten largest clones capture less than 3.5% of the sample. Material for sequencing was PBMCs. These receptors originate from a man aged 40-50 years in good health and CMV-seronegative.

The chain uses TRBV30 and TRBJ2-6; a weak D match, TRBD2 (6 bases). The V end lost 5 bases, the J end lost 0 bases, and 23 bases lay between the germline ends. CDR1 GTSNPN and CDR2 SVGIG come from the germline V gene (reference sequence). This CDR3 contains 19 residues. The DNA of the CDR3 is TGTGCCTGGGCCACCCTTAATAGCGGACACAGCTCTGGGGCCAACGTCCTGACTTTC. Amino acid sequence: CAWATLNSGHSSGANVLTF.

The gene calls are TRBV11-2 and TRBJ2-3, with 9 bases identical to TRBD2. The V and J ends lost 1 base and 2 bases, in that order; junction bases with no gene match: 4. The CDR3 consists of 16 residues. Germline V gives CDR1 SGHAT, CDR2 FQNNGV. The CDR3 region is CASSLVAGGLTDTQYF. The CDR3 nucleotides read TGTGCCAGCAGCTTAGTCGCGGGGGGGCTCACAGATACGCAGTATTTT. Using reference TRBV11-2 and TRBJ2-3 for the parts outside the CDR3, the full variable domain is EAGVAQSPRYKIIEKRQSVAFWCNPISGHATLYWYQQILGQGPKLLIQFQNNGVVDDSQLPKDRFSAERLKGVDSTLKIQPAKLEDSAVYLCASSLVAGGLTDTQYFGPGTRLTVL.

The rearrangement uses TRBV7-9 and TRBJ1-1, with TRBD1 identical over 10 bases. Germline loops: CDR1 SEHNR, CDR2 FQNEAQ (reference sequence). V trimming: 5 bases; J trimming: 1 base; junction bases outside the gene matches: 4. The CDR3 is 15 amino acids. The CDR3 spells CASSPGTGANTEAFF. The CDR3, as DNA: TGTGCCAGCAGCCCCGGGACAGGGGCGAACACTGAAGCTTTCTTT.

The V and J genes are TRBV7-3 and TRBJ1-6; weak D call: TRBD1 (5 bases). This CDR3 comprises 13 residues. Trimming left V 5 bases short and J 6 bases short, with 8 bases between. Germline V gene sequence: CDR1 SGHTA, CDR2 FQGTGA. CDR3 in DNA: TGTGCCAGCAGCGGAGGGGCTAATTCACCCCTCCACTTT. Amino acids: CASSGGANSPLHF.

The chain carries TRBV9 and TRBJ1-3; D gene unclear. CDR3 length: 16 amino acids. From germline, CDR1 is SGDLS and CDR2 YYNGEE. The V gene lost 2 bases and the J gene lost 4 bases, with 16 bases spanning the gap. CDR3 DNA: TGTGCCAGCAGCGTTGGAGCCTTGTCGGGGGGAAACACCATATATTTT. This sequence encodes CASSVGALSGGNTIYF.

This rearrangement joins TRBV7-2 to TRBJ1-5; D is ambiguous. The CDR3 runs 12 residues. Germline CDR1 and CDR2: SGHTA and FQGNSA. V dropped 3 bases and J dropped 3 bases, with 3 bases sitting between them. The CDR3 nucleotides are TGTGCCAGCAGCTTTAACAATCAGCCCCAGCATTTT. Its translation is CASSFNNQPQHF.

The genes are TRBV11-1 and TRBJ2-1; 9 bases are a match to TRBD1. The junction had 5 bases not matched to a gene; V was cut back by 7 bases and J by 7 bases. Germline V gives CDR1 SGHAT, CDR2 FQDESV (reference sequence). CDR3 size: 13 residues. CDR3 residues: CASTPDRGNEQFF. For the CDR3, the DNA is TGTGCCAGCACCCCGGACAGGGGAAATGAGCAGTTCTTC.

The chain combines TRBV6-5 with TRBJ1-3; no clear D gene. The germline CDR1 and CDR2 sequences are MNHEY and SVGAGI. The CDR3 totals 13 residues. V shed 0 bases and J shed 5 bases, with 5 bases lying between them. The CDR3 sequence: CASSYSSRNTIYF. In DNA form, the CDR3 reads TGTGCCAGCAGTTACTCATCTCGAAACACCATATATTTT.